The clone carrying this TCR beta chain counts as medium-sized (0.01 to 0.1%). Antigen specificity is unknown. Time point: sample taken at primary tumor resection. Samples came from 72 TRACERx patients with untreated early-stage lung cancer. The input material, whole RNA from tumor, nontumor lung or frozen PBMC, was sequenced unsorted. The entry originates in a study of spatial heterogeneity in lung cancer. The study tagged each TCR cDNA molecule with a unique molecular identifier. MiXCR, run by TCRdb on the 5' RACE reads, gives a single entry per CDR3 protein. This sample has over 14,000 distinct CDR3 sequences, with around 7.3% found just once. V was clipped by 0 bases and J by 8 bases, with 6 bases between them. Germline CDR1 SGHRS, CDR2 YFSETQ. This CDR3 has 13 residues. Study-level points and caveats: The authors estimated that approximately 7% of tumor T cells were covered for alpha chains and roughly 14% for beta chains. Expanded intratumoral alpha and beta TCR counts tracked tumor mutation counts.

This specimen consisted of lung tumor tissue, obtained at surgery. The receptor was derived from a male donor with early-stage non-small cell lung cancer. This rearrangement joins TRBV5-1 to TRBJ1-6; D remains ambiguous. The CDR3 spells CASSLEAYSPLHF. In DNA, the CDR3 is TGCGCCAGCAGCTTGGAGGCCTATTCACCCCTCCACTTT.